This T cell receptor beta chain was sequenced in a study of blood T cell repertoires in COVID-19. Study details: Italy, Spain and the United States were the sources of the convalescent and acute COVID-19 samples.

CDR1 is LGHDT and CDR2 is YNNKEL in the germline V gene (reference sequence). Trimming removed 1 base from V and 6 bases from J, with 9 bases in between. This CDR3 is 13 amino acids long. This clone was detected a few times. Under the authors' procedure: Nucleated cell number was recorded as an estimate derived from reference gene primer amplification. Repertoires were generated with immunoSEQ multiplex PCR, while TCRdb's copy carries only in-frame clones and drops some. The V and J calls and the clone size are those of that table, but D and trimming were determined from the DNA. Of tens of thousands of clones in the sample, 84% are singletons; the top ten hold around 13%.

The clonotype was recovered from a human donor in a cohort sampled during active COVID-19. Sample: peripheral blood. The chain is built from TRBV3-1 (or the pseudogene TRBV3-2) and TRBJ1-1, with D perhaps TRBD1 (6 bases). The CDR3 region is CASSQVRGSEAFF. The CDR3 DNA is TGTGCCAGCAGCCAAGTCAGGGGATCTGAAGCTTTCTTT.